The clone carrying this TCR beta chain was observed a single time. Repertoires were generated with immunoSEQ multiplex PCR, while TCRdb's copy carries only in-frame clones and drops some. The data show about 160,000 clones, approximately 84% seen once. This sample was taken from a study of blood T cell repertoires in COVID-19. Overall study context: There were acute and convalescent COVID-19 samples, and they came from the United States, Italy and Spain.

V gave up 4 bases and J gave up 7 bases, with 8 bases separating them. Germline CDR1 and CDR2: MDHEN and SYDVKM. This CDR3 contains 12 residues. What was sequenced was peripheral blood. The source of this sequence is a man aged 35-49 years who had recovered from COVID-19. V is TRBV28 and J is TRBJ2-1; no definite D call. The CDR3 here is CASSSLRNEQFF. CDR3 DNA: TGTGCCAGCAGTTCCCTCCGGAATGAGCAGTTCTTC.